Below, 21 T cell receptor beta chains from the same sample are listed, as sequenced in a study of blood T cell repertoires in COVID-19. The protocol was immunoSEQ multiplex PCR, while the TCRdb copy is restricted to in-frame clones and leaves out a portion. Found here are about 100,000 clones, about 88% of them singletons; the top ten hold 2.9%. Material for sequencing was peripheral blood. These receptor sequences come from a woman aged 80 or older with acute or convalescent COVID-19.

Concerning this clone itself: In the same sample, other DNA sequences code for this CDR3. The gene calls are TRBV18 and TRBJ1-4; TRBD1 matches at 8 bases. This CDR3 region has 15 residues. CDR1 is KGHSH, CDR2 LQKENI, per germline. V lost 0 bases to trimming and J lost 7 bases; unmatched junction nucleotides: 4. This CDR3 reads CASSPPGQGGEKLFF. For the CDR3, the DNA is TGTGCCAGCTCACCACCCGGACAGGGTGGTGAAAAACTGTTTTTT.

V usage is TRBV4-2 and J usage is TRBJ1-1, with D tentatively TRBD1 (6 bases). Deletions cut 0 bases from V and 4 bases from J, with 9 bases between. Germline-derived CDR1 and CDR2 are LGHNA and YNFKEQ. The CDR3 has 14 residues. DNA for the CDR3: TGTGCCAGCAGCCAAGAGGGGGCAGGCACTGAAGCTTTCTTT. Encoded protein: CASSQEGAGTEAFF.

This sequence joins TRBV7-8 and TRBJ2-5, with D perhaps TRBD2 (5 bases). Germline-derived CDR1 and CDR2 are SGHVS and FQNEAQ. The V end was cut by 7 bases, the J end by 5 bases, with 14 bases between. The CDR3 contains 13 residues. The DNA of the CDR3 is TGTGCCAGCACCCCCCCGGGGTGGGAGACCCAGTACTTC. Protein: CASTPPGWETQYF.

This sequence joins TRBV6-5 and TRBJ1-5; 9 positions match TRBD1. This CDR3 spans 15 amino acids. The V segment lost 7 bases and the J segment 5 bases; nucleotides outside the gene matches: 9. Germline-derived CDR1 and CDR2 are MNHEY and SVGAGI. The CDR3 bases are TGTGCCAGCACACAAGGGGACAGGGTTGATCAGCCCCAGCATTTT. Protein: CASTQGDRVDQPQHF.

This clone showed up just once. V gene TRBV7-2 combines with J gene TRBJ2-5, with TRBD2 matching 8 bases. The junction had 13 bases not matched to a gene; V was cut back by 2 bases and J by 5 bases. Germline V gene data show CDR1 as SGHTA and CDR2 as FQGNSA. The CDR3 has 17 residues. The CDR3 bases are TGTGCCAGCAGCTTACCAGGGTTAGCGGGATCAGGCGAGACCCAGTACTTC. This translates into CASSLPGLAGSGETQYF.

The CDR3: CASSLNGEANEQFF. Here the CDR3 DNA reads TGTGCCAGCAGTTTGAACGGAGAAGCCAATGAGCAGTTCTTC. This chain connects TRBV27 to TRBJ2-1; D is unresolved. From germline, CDR1 is MNHEY and CDR2 SMNVEV (reference sequence). This CDR3 contains 14 residues. The ends were cut back, 3 bases at V and 6 bases at J, with 12 bases in the middle.

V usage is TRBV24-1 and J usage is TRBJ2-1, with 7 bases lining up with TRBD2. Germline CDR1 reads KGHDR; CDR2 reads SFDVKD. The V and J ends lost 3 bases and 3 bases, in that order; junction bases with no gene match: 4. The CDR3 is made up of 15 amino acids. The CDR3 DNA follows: TGTGCCACCAGTGATCCCCGGGACTACTACAATGAGCAGTTCTTC. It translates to CATSDPRDYYNEQFF.

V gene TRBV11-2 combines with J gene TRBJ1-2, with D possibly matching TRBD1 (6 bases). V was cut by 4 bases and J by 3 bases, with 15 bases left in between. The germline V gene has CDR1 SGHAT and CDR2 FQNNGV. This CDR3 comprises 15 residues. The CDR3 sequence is CASSSTTGSYYGYTF. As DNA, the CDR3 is TGTGCCAGCAGCTCTACGACAGGTTCCTACTATGGCTACACCTTC. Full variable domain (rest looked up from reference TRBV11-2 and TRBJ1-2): EAGVAQSPRYKIIEKRQSVAFWCNPISGHATLYWYQQILGQGPKLLIQFQNNGVVDDSQLPKDRFSAERLKGVDSTLKIQPAKLEDSAVYLCASSSTTGSYYGYTFGSGTRLTVV.

CDR3 in DNA: TGTGCCAGCAGCGGGACAGTCCACTCCTACGAGCAGTACTTC. As protein: CASSGTVHSYEQYF. The chain couples TRBV6-5 to TRBJ2-7; 7 bases are shared with TRBD1. The germline V gene has CDR1 MNHEY and CDR2 SVGAGI. This CDR3 region has 14 residues. J gave up 0 bases and V 6 bases, and 5 bases lay outside the gene matches.

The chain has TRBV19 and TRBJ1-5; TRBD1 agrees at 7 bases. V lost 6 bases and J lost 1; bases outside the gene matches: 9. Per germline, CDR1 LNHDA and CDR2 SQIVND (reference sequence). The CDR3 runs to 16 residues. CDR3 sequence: CASRGDRGESNQPQHF. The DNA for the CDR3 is TGTGCCAGTAGAGGGGACAGAGGGGAAAGCAATCAGCCCCAGCATTTT.

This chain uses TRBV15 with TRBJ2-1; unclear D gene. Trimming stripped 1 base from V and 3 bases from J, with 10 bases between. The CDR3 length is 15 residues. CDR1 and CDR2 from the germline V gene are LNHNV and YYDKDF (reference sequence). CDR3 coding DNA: TGTGCCACCAGCAGAGGCAACTTAATCTACAATGAGCAGTTCTTC. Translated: CATSRGNLIYNEQFF.

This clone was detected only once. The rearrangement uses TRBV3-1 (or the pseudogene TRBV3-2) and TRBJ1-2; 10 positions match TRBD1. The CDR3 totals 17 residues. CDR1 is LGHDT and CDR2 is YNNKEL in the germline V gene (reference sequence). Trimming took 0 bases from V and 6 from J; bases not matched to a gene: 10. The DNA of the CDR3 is TGTGCCAGCAGCCAAGACGGTACCGGGACAGGGGTTGATGGCTACACCTTC. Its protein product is CASSQDGTGTGVDGYTF.

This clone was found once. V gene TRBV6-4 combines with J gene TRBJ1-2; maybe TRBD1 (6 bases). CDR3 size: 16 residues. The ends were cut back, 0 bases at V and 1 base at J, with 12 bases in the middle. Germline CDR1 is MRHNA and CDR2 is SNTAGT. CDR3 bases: TGTGCCAGCAGTGACTCTACAGGACAGCTTAACTATGGCTACACCTTC. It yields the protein CASSDSTGQLNYGYTF.

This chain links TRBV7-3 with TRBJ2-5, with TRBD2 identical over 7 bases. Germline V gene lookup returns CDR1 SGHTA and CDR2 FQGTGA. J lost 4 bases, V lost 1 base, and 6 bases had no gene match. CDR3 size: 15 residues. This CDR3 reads CASSLSGRVGETQYF. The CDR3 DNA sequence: TGTGCCAGCAGCTTAAGCGGGAGAGTCGGAGAGACCCAGTACTTC. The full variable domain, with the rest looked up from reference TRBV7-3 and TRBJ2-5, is GAGVSQTPSNKVTEKGKYVELRCDPISGHTALYWYRQSLGQGPEFLIYFQGTGAADDSGLPNDRFFAVRPEGSVSTLKIQRTERGDSAVYLCASSLSGRVGETQYFGPGTRLLVL.

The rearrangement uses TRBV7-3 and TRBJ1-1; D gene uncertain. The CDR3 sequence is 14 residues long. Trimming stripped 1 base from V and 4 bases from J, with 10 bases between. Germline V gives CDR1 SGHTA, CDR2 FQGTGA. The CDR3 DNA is TGTGCCAGCAGCTTAAATCGGGAGAGCACTGAAGCTTTCTTT. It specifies CASSLNRESTEAFF. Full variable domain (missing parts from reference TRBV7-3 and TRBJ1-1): GAGVSQTPSNKVTEKGKYVELRCDPISGHTALYWYRQSLGQGPEFLIYFQGTGAADDSGLPNDRFFAVRPEGSVSTLKIQRTERGDSAVYLCASSLNRESTEAFFGQGTRLTVV.

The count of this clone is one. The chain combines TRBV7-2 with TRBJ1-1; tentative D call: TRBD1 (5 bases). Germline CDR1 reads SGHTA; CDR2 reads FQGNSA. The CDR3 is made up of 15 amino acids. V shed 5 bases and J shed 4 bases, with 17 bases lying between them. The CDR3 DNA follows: TGTGCCAGCAGCCCCGGGAGCAGGGTGGCCACTGAAGCTTTCTTT. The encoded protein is CASSPGSRVATEAFF.

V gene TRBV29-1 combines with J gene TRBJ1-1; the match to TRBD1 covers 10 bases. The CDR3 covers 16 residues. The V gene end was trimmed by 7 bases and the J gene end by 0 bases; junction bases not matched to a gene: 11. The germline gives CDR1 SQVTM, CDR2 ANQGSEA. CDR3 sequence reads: CSGTTGGLPMNTEAFF. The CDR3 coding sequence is TGCAGCGGGACGACAGGGGGCCTGCCAATGAACACTGAAGCTTTCTTT.

DNA for the CDR3: TGTGCCACCAGCAGTACTAGCGGGGGATACGAGCAGTACTTC. Its protein is CATSSTSGGYEQYF. V is TRBV15 and J is TRBJ2-7; TRBD2 matches 11 bases. V lost 3 bases, J lost 4 bases, and 2 bases stayed unmatched. Germline CDR1 LNHNV, CDR2 YYDKDF (reference sequence). This CDR3 region has 14 residues. Full variable domain (outside the CDR3, taken from reference TRBV15 and TRBJ2-7): DAMVIQNPRYQVTQFGKPVTLSCSQTLNHNVMYWYQQKSSQAPKLLFHYYDKDFNNEADTPDNFQSRRPNTSFCFLDIRSPGLGDTAMYLCATSSTSGGYEQYFGPGTRLTVT.

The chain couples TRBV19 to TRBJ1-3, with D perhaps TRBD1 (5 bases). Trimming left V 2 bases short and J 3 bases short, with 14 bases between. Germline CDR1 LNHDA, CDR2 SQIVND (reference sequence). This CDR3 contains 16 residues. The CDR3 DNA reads TGTGCCAGTAGTATACTAAACAGGCGGCTTGGAAACACCATATATTTT. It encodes CASSILNRRLGNTIYF.

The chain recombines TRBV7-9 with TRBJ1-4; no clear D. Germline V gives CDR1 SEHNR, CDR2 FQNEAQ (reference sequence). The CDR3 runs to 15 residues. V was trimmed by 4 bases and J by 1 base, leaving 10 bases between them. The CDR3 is CASSSGRETNEKLFF. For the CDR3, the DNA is TGTGCCAGCAGCTCCGGGAGGGAAACTAATGAAAAACTGTTTTTT. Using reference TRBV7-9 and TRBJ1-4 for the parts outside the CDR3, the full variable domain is DTGVSQNPRHKITKRGQNVTFRCDPISEHNRLYWYRQTLGQGPEFLTYFQNEAQLEKSRLLSDRFSAERPKGSFSTLEIQRTEQGDSAMYLCASSSGRETNEKLFFGSGTQLSVL.

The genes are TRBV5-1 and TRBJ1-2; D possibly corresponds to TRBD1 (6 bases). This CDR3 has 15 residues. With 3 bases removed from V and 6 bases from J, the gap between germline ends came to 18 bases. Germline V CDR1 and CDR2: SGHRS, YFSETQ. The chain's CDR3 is CASSWGTGLYNGYTF. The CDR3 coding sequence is TGCGCCAGCAGCTGGGGTACAGGGCTGTATAATGGCTACACCTTC.